This T cell receptor beta chain was documented in a study of OX40 agonist ivuxolimab in advanced cancers. Study-wide results and caveats: Partial responders at 0.1-3.0 mg/kg showed near-lowest clonal expansion. CD8+ T cells were the subset that, on average, had more expanded clones than CD4+.

This clone has only a few counts. Its target is not known. The data were produced by immunoSEQ multiplex PCR, yet TCRdb's version contains in-frame clones alone and is incomplete. The table has 65,000 to 70,000 clones, 82% seen once. With autoimmune disease history or systemic immunosuppression, patients were excluded. At baseline, cycle 4 day 1, and cycle 7 day 1, blood was sampled. Germline V gene sequence: CDR1 MDHEN, CDR2 SYDVKM. The V and J ends lost 7 bases and 2 bases respectively, with 8 bases between them. This CDR3 is 12 amino acids long. The origin of this receptor is an adult with an advanced solid tumor such as melanoma, head and neck, liver or kidney cancer. The chain has TRBV28 and TRBJ1-2; D is undetermined. Specimen: CD4+ or CD8+ T cells sorted from blood, collected in a trial of the OX40 agonist ivuxolimab. The CDR3 nucleotides are TGTGCCAGCACGAGAGTAAACTATGGCTACACCTTC. It yields the protein CASTRVNYGYTF.